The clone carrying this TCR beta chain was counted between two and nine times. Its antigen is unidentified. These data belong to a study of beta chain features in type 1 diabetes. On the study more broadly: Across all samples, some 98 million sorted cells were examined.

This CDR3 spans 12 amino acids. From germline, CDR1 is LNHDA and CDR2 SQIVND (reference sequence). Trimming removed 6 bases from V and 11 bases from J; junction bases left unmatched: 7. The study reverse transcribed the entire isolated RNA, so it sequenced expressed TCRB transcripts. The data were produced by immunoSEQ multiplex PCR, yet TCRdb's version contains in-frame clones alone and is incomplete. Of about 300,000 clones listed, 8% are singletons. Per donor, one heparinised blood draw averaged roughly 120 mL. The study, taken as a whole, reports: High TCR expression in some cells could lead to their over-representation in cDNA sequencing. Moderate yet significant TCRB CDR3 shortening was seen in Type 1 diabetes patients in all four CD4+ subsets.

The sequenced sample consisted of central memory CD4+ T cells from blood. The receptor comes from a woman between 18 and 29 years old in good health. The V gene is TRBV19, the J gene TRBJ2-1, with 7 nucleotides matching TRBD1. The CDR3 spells CASSQRQGQQFF. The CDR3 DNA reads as TGTGCCAGTAGCCAAAGACAGGGCCAGCAGTTCTTC.